Shown below are 21 T cell receptor beta chains from a single sample sequenced in a study of cytomegalovirus exposure and HLA in healthy donors. Vbeta (60) and Jbeta (13) primers were used in the PCR. Profiling relied on immunoSEQ multiplex PCR, and the TCRdb table lists in-frame clones only, not all of them. The sample holds roughly 130,000 clones, around 80% seen once. Sequenced: PBMCs. These receptors all stem from a woman aged 50 to 60 in good health and CMV-seronegative.

On this clone: Other DNA sequences within the sample encode an identical CDR3. The J gene is TRBJ2-7, the V gene TRBV20-1; D is unresolved. Germline V gives CDR1 DFQATT, CDR2 SNEGSKA (reference sequence). This CDR3 is 11 amino acids long. V was pared by 0 bases and J by 4 bases, with 4 bases between. The DNA of the CDR3 is TGCAGTGCTAGAGATATATACGAGCAGTACTTC. It codes for CSARDIYEQYF.

The chain joins TRBV5-1 to TRBJ1-6; D is unresolved. The germline CDR1 and CDR2 sequences are SGHRS and YFSETQ. CDR3 length: 13 residues. V was trimmed by 0 bases and J by 8 bases, leaving 6 bases between them. For the CDR3, the DNA is TGCGCCAGCAGCTTGGGTGGAGATTCACCCCTCCACTTT. It is translated as CASSLGGDSPLHF. Full variable domain (missing parts from reference TRBV5-1 and TRBJ1-6): KAGVTQTPRYLIKTRGQQVTLSCSPISGHRSVSWYQQTPGQGLQFLFEYFSETQRNKGNFPGRFSGRQFSNSRSEMNVSTLELGDSALYLCASSLGGDSPLHFGNGTRLTVT.

This chain uses TRBV30 with TRBJ1-2; 7 nucleotides agree with TRBD1. The CDR3 runs to 12 residues. V lost 3 bases, J lost 4 bases, and 2 bases stayed unmatched. Germline V CDR1 and CDR2: GTSNPN, SVGIG (reference sequence). The chain's CDR3 is CAWSRDSYGYTF. In DNA, the CDR3 is TGTGCCTGGAGCCGGGACAGCTATGGCTACACCTTC.

The chain employs TRBV7-9 and TRBJ2-3; D remains unclear. V dropped 5 bases and J dropped 2 bases, with 2 bases sitting between them. The V gene's germline CDR1 is SEHNR and CDR2 FQNEAQ (reference sequence). This CDR3 region has 11 residues. The CDR3 loop reads CASSLTDTQYF. CDR3 nucleotides: TGTGCCAGCAGCCTCACAGATACGCAGTATTTT.

The V and J genes are TRBV19 and TRBJ2-2, with D possibly matching TRBD1 (6 bases). V was shortened by 10 bases and J by 6 bases, with 12 bases between the two germline ends. The CDR3 is made up of 12 amino acids. Germline CDR1 reads LNHDA; CDR2 reads SQIVND (reference sequence). In DNA, the CDR3 is TGTGCCACCTACAGGGTTTCCGGGGAGCTGTTTTTT. Its protein product is CATYRVSGELFF.

This chain connects TRBV6-1 to TRBJ1-5; D gene unclear. Germline V lookup: CDR1 MNHNS, CDR2 SASEGT. Trimming removed 1 base from V and 7 bases from J, with 11 bases in between. The CDR3 sequence is 14 residues long. CDR3 loop: CASSEVVFRQPQHF. The CDR3 nucleotides read TGTGCCAGCAGTGAAGTAGTCTTCCGGCAGCCCCAGCATTTT.

The chain links TRBV15 to TRBJ1-2; possibly TRBD1 for D (5 bases). The germline V gene has CDR1 LNHNV and CDR2 YYDKDF (reference sequence). This CDR3 is 15 amino acids long. Trimming took 5 bases from V and 8 from J, leaving 21 bases between them. Here the CDR3 reads CATSSRGATWYGYTF. CDR3 bases: TGTGCCACCAGCTCCCGTGGGGCTACATGGTACGGCTACACCTTC. Complete variable domain (other parts from reference TRBV15 and TRBJ1-2): DAMVIQNPRYQVTQFGKPVTLSCSQTLNHNVMYWYQQKSSQAPKLLFHYYDKDFNNEADTPDNFQSRRPNTSFCFLDIRSPGLGDTAMYLCATSSRGATWYGYTFGSGTRLTVV.

This sequence joins TRBV7-2 and TRBJ2-5, with D tentatively TRBD1 (7 bases). Germline lookup yields CDR1 SGHTA and CDR2 FQGNSA. Trimming took 4 bases from V and 7 from J, leaving 22 bases between them. This CDR3 has 16 residues. CDR3 loop: CASSSLGGTEGRTQYF. The CDR3 DNA is TGTGCCAGCAGCTCTCTCGGAGGGACAGAAGGTCGGACCCAGTACTTC.

V usage is TRBV4-2 and J usage is TRBJ1-2, with TRBD1 identical over 12 bases. The J segment lost 3 bases and the V segment lost 3 bases, leaving 11 bases of the junction unmatched. CDR1 LGHNA and CDR2 YNFKEQ come from the germline V gene. The CDR3 is made up of 18 amino acids. The CDR3 DNA reads as TGTGCCAGCAGCCAGATCCGGGACAGGGGGCTTTTAGACTATGGCTACACCTTC. Its protein product is CASSQIRDRGLLDYGYTF.

The gene calls are TRBV15 and TRBJ2-2; TRBD1 is a possible D gene (7 bases). CDR1 and CDR2 (germline): LNHNV, YYDKDF (reference sequence). The CDR3 extends over 16 amino acids. V was cut by 0 bases and J by 5 bases, with 13 bases left in between. The CDR3 here is CATSREEGAVTGELFF. DNA of the CDR3: TGTGCCACCAGCAGAGAGGAGGGGGCAGTTACCGGGGAGCTGTTTTTT.

Comment on this clone: A read error may produce the germline difference seen at one junction end. The rearrangement uses TRBV7-9 and TRBJ1-2, with 9 bases matching TRBD1. This CDR3 region has 13 residues. Germline lookup yields CDR1 SEHNR and CDR2 FQNEAQ (reference sequence). CDR3 in amino acids: CASSLGQGSGYPF. Here the CDR3 DNA reads TGTGCCAGCAGCCTGGGACAGGGCTCTGGCTACCCCTTC.

This clone is medium-sized within its sample. The chain is built from TRBV6-4 and TRBJ1-5; D is uncertain. Trimming took 8 bases from V and 0 from J, leaving 8 bases between them. The CDR3 length is 13 residues. Germline values: CDR1 MRHNA, CDR2 SNTAGT. CDR3 coding DNA: TGTGCCAGCTCCCCAGGTAGCAATCAGCCCCAGCATTTT. Amino acids: CASSPGSNQPQHF.

The chain has TRBV7-9 and TRBJ2-5, with D unclear. Germline V CDR1 and CDR2: SEHNR, FQNEAQ (reference sequence). Trimming shortened V by 5 bases and J by 2 bases, and 15 bases separated the two germline ends. This CDR3 region has 15 residues. This chain's CDR3 is CASSRRLRGQETQYF. DNA of the CDR3: TGTGCCAGCAGCCGCCGATTAAGAGGTCAAGAGACCCAGTACTTC.

J is TRBJ2-7 and V is TRBV5-1; 12 nucleotides line up with TRBD2. Germline trimming cut 4 bases from V and 7 bases from J; bases unmatched to any gene: 6. CDR3 length: 14 residues. Germline CDR1 reads SGHRS; CDR2 reads YFSETQ. CDR3 DNA sequence: TGCGCCAGCAGCCGACTAGCGGGAGACGGGGAGCAGTACTTC. This encodes CASSRLAGDGEQYF.

This clone was picked up a small number of times. The chain has TRBV5-6 and TRBJ2-5; D gene uncertain. The germline gives CDR1 SGHDT, CDR2 YYEEEE. The germline V and J ends were trimmed by 1 base and 5 bases, with 21 bases remaining between them. This CDR3 is 17 amino acids long. DNA for the CDR3: TGTGCCAGCAGCTTGAATGAGTTGTCCGTTTACGGGGAGACCCAGTACTTC. Its protein is CASSLNELSVYGETQYF.

This chain connects TRBV11-2 to TRBJ2-1; tentatively, D is TRBD2 (6 bases). Germline V gene sequence: CDR1 SGHAT, CDR2 FQNNGV. The CDR3 spans 17 residues. Trimming pared 1 base from V and 4 bases from J, leaving 17 bases between. In nucleotides, the CDR3 is TGTGCCAGCAGCTTAGGGACGGGTAGCGGAGCATACAATGAGCAGTTCTTC. Protein sequence: CASSLGTGSGAYNEQFF.

This chain connects TRBV6-1 to TRBJ2-5; a possible D gene is TRBD2 (5 bases). The germline CDR1 and CDR2 sequences are MNHNS and SASEGT. V was trimmed by 3 bases and J by 4 bases, leaving 9 bases between them. This CDR3 has 13 amino acids. The CDR3, as DNA: TGTGCCAGCAGTGACGGACTGAGAGAGACCCAGTACTTC. Translation gives CASSDGLRETQYF.

This clone was counted only a few times. J is TRBJ2-7 and V is TRBV5-1, with 8 nucleotides matching TRBD2. The CDR3 consists of 14 residues. V lost 4 bases, J lost 0 bases, and 3 bases stayed unmatched. CDR1 and CDR2 from the germline V gene are SGHRS and YFSETQ. The CDR3 here is CASSAGLASYEQYV. CDR3 DNA sequence: TGCGCCAGCAGCGCCGGACTAGCCTCCTACGAGCAGTACGTC.

The V call is TRBV9, the J call TRBJ2-2; D may be TRBD1 (6 bases). V shed 2 bases and J shed 1 base, with 6 bases lying between them. Per the germline V gene, CDR1 is SGDLS and CDR2 is YYNGEE. The CDR3 is made up of 14 amino acids. CDR3 region: CASSVTGNTGELFF. In nucleotides, the CDR3 is TGTGCCAGCAGCGTGACAGGGAACACCGGGGAGCTGTTTTTT.

V is TRBV2 and J is TRBJ1-4, with 7 bases identical to TRBD1. V lost 6 bases to trimming and J lost 3 bases; unmatched junction nucleotides: 4. This CDR3 region has 14 residues. The germline CDR1 and CDR2 sequences are SNHLY and FYNNEI. This chain's CDR3 is CASRVQGANEKLFF. Here the CDR3 DNA reads TGTGCCAGCAGAGTGCAGGGGGCTAATGAAAAACTGTTTTTT. Together with reference TRBV2 and TRBJ1-4, the CDR3 gives the full variable domain: EPEVTQTPSHQVTQMGQEVILRCVPISNHLYFYWYRQILGQKVEFLVSFYNNEISEKSEIFDDQFSVERPDGSNFTLKIRSTKLEDSAMYFCASRVQGANEKLFFGSGTQLSVL.

The rearrangement joins TRBV7-9 to TRBJ1-3, with a weak D call TRBD1 (5 bases). This CDR3 comprises 16 residues. Deletions cut 5 bases from V and 2 bases from J, with 16 bases between. Germline V lookup: CDR1 SEHNR, CDR2 FQNEAQ (reference sequence). This CDR3 reads CASSETVRGTGNTIYF. The CDR3 DNA is TGTGCCAGCAGCGAAACCGTTAGGGGTACTGGAAACACCATATATTTT.